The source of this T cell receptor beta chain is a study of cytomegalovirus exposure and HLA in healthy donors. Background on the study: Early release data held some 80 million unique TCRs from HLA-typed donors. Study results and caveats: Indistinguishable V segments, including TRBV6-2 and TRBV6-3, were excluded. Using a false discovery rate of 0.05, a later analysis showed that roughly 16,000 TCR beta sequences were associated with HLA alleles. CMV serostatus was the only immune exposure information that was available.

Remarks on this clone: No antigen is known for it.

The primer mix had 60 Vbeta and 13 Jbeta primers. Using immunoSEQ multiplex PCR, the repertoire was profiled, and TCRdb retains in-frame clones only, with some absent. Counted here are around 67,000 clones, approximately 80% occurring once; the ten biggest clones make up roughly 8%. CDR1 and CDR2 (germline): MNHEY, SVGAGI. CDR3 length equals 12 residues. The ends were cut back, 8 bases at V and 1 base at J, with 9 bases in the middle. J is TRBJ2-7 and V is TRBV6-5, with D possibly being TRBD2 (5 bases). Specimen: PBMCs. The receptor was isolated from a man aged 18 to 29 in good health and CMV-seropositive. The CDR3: CASREGSYEQYF. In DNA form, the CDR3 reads TGTGCCAGCCGGGAAGGATCCTACGAGCAGTACTTC.